The 23 T cell receptor beta chains below come from one sample, sequenced in a study of human T cells and chemical hapten exposure. Time point of the sample: pre-sensitization, week 0. Treatment described: therapeutic diphenylcyclopropenone sensitization with weekly scalp DPC. TCRdb passed the RACE reads through MiXCR, listing each CDR3 protein once. The sample lists some 98,000 distinct CDR3 sequences; 9.5% to 14% were seen once. Sequencing used whole blood, obtained in connection with sensitization to the hapten diphenylcyclopropenone (DPC). The receptors originated from a woman aged 55-75 years with alopecia areata. Some clones in this sample may be carry-over from other donors' samples.

V is TRBV5-1 and J is TRBJ2-5; TRBD1 agrees at 7 bases. CDR1 is SGHRS, CDR2 YFSETQ, per germline. CDR3 length: 15 residues. Unmatched junction bases numbered 4, after V lost 1 base and J lost 1 base. CDR3 in DNA: TGCGCCAGCAGCTTGACAGGGGCTACCCAAGAGACCCAGTACTTC. Amino acid sequence: CASSLTGATQETQYF.

This chain joins TRBV2 and TRBJ2-1; possibly TRBD1 for D (5 bases). The CDR3 has 15 residues. V was trimmed by 6 bases and J by 8 bases, leaving 20 bases between them. Per the germline V gene, CDR1 is SNHLY and CDR2 is FYNNEI. CDR3 DNA: TGTGCCAGCAGGATAGATGTACAGGTTTCCCATGAGCAGTTCTTC. Protein: CASRIDVQVSHEQFF.

The table lists this clonotype with many counts. The J gene is TRBJ2-5, the V gene TRBV2, with TRBD2 identical over 8 bases. Germline V gene sequence: CDR1 SNHLY, CDR2 FYNNEI. The CDR3 has 16 residues. V trimming: 7 bases; J trimming: 3 bases; junction bases outside the gene matches: 13. This CDR3 reads CASNPLPGGRKETQYF. Written as DNA, the CDR3 is TGTGCCAGCAACCCCCTACCGGGGGGGCGAAAAGAGACCCAGTACTTC.

This clonotype was seen a few times. V is TRBV7-9 and J is TRBJ2-1, with a weak D call TRBD2 (6 bases). CDR1 is SEHNR, CDR2 FQNEAQ, per germline (reference sequence). The CDR3 extends over 16 amino acids. Trimming pared 1 base from V and 2 bases from J, leaving 12 bases between. Here the CDR3 DNA reads TGTGCCAGCAGCTTAGGTTGGGACTCAGCCTACAATGAGCAGTTCTTC. It encodes CASSLGWDSAYNEQFF.

This clonotype was seen many times. The CDR3 DNA reads TGTGCTAGTGGTCCGACAGGGAGTACGGCAGATACGCAGTATTTT. Translation gives CASGPTGSTADTQYF. The rearrangement links TRBV12-5 to TRBJ2-3, with 7 bases that match TRBD1. The germline gives CDR1 LGHNT, CDR2 FRNRAP. The CDR3 is made up of 15 amino acids. V shed 5 bases and J 4 bases; nucleotides not matched to a gene: 9.

To note about this clonotype: With a much larger clone just one base away, this may be a read error. The V call is TRBV7-9, the J call TRBJ1-1, with unresolved D. The CDR3 contains 13 residues. V was clipped by 10 bases and J by 2 bases, with 14 bases between them. Germline values: CDR1 SEHNR, CDR2 FQNEAQ (reference sequence). Here the CDR3 reads CAIRSWENTEAFF. The DNA for the CDR3 is TGTGCCATCCGGAGCTGGGAAAACACTGAAGCTTTCTTT. Full variable domain (missing parts from reference TRBV7-9 and TRBJ1-1): DTGVSQNPRHKITKRGQNVTFRCDPISEHNRLYWYRQTLGQGPEFLTYFQNEAQLEKSRLLSDRFSAERPKGSFSTLEIQRTEQGDSAMYLCAIRSWENTEAFFGQGTRLTVV.

This clonotype was detected ten times or more. The V gene is TRBV7-3, the J gene TRBJ2-1, with D perhaps matching TRBD2 (6 bases). V was shortened by 5 bases and J by 4 bases, with 15 bases between the two germline ends. Germline values: CDR1 SGHTA, CDR2 FQGTGA. The CDR3 runs to 15 residues. CDR3 sequence: CASSPRLGEYNEQFF. Written as DNA, the CDR3 is TGTGCCAGCAGCCCCCGACTAGGAGAATACAATGAGCAGTTCTTC.

This clonotype was observed many times. The chain links TRBV5-6 to TRBJ1-4; tentatively, D is TRBD1 (5 bases). The V end was cut by 4 bases, the J end by 0 bases, with 16 bases between. CDR1 and CDR2 from the germline V gene are SGHDT and YYEEEE. This CDR3 region has 17 residues. CDR3 DNA: TGTGCCAGCAGCCTAGTTGGGACGGCGACAACTAATGAAAAACTGTTTTTT. Translation: CASSLVGTATTNEKLFF.

This clonotype was seen repeatedly, ten times or more. This chain connects TRBV6-2 or TRBV6-3 to TRBJ1-2; D uncertain. The CDR3 sequence is 11 residues long. Between the trimmed V and J ends, which lost 2 bases and 8 bases, there was a span of 6 bases. CDR1 is MNHEY and CDR2 is SVGEGT in the germline V gene. CDR3 in DNA: TGTGCCAGCAGTTACGGTGGGGGCTACACCTTC. Protein: CASSYGGGYTF.

The V and J genes are TRBV7-9 and TRBJ2-7; D might be TRBD2 (6 bases). V lost 2 bases to trimming and J lost 2 bases, with 10 bases between them. The CDR3 covers 14 residues. Germline V gene data show CDR1 as SEHNR and CDR2 as FQNEAQ (reference sequence). As DNA, the CDR3 is TGTGCCAGCAGCTTACCTAGCGTAGCCTACGAGCAGTACTTC. This encodes CASSLPSVAYEQYF.

Details on this clonotype: This CDR3 fails to terminate in the conserved phenylalanine or tryptophan, so it likely reflects a read error. The J gene is TRBJ1-1, the V gene TRBV30; D possibly corresponds to TRBD1 (5 bases). CDR1 GTSNPN and CDR2 SVGIG come from the germline V gene (reference sequence). The CDR3 runs 13 residues. V dropped 3 bases and J dropped 4 bases, with 12 bases sitting between them. The chain's CDR3 is CAWRGDRSTEAFS. The CDR3 bases are TGTGCCTGGAGGGGGGATCGGTCCACTGAAGCTTTCTCT.

There are many counts of this clonotype. This chain joins TRBV11-2 and TRBJ2-2, with D unresolved. V lost 5 bases, J lost 3 bases, and 13 bases lay in between. The CDR3 has 15 residues. Looked up from germline, CDR1 is SGHAT and CDR2 is FQNNGV. CDR3 sequence: CASSLNELHTGELFF. DNA of the CDR3: TGTGCCAGCAGCCTGAACGAGTTGCACACCGGGGAGCTGTTTTTT.

At least ten counts were recorded for this clonotype. This chain uses TRBV7-9 with TRBJ1-1, with a tentative D call TRBD1 (5 bases). The V gene's germline CDR1 is SEHNR and CDR2 FQNEAQ (reference sequence). V was clipped by 2 bases and J by 8 bases, with 12 bases between them. This CDR3 has 13 amino acids. Here the CDR3 DNA reads TGTGCCAGCAGCTTAATGGGGCGGGAGGAAGCTTTCTTT. Translation: CASSLMGREEAFF.

The table lists this clonotype with many counts. The V call is TRBV5-4, the J call TRBJ2-7; the match to TRBD2 covers 9 bases. V dropped 4 bases and J dropped 6; count of bases not matched to a gene: 11. The germline V gene encodes CDR1 SGHNT and CDR2 YYREEE (reference sequence). The CDR3 extends over 15 amino acids. The CDR3 here is CASSRLGLAGFEQYF. The CDR3 DNA reads as TGTGCCAGCAGCCGCTTAGGGCTAGCGGGGTTCGAGCAGTACTTC. Combining the CDR3 with reference TRBV5-4 and TRBJ2-7 gives the whole variable domain ETGVTQSPTHLIKTRGQQVTLRCSSQSGHNTVSWYQQALGQGPQFIFQYYREEENGRGNFPPRFSGLQFPNYSSELNVNALELDDSALYLCASSRLGLAGFEQYFGPGTRLTVT.

This clonotype was counted only a few times. The genes are TRBV5-6 and TRBJ2-7; 7 nucleotides align to TRBD1. This CDR3 spans 14 amino acids. Trimming at V came to 5 bases and at J to 3 bases, leaving 8 bases not matched to a gene. Germline loops: CDR1 SGHDT, CDR2 YYEEEE. CDR3 sequence reads: CASSETDRDYEQYF. The CDR3 region has the DNA TGTGCCAGCAGTGAAACCGACAGGGACTACGAGCAGTACTTC.

This clonotype was seen ten or more times. The chain links TRBV9 to TRBJ2-3; the match to TRBD2 covers 9 bases. Trimming cost V 3 bases and J 3 bases; bases outside gene matches: 11. Germline CDR1 is SGDLS and CDR2 is YYNGEE. The CDR3 runs to 17 residues. CDR3 sequence (DNA): TGTGCCAGCAGCGCTGGACTCAGCGGGGGGTCGACAGATACGCAGTATTTT. Translation: CASSAGLSGGSTDTQYF.

This clonotype was seen at least ten times. The V call is TRBV20-1, the J call TRBJ1-1, with 7 positions matching TRBD1. J lost 6 bases, V lost 3 bases, and 4 bases had no gene match. This CDR3 has 12 residues. The germline V gene encodes CDR1 DFQATT and CDR2 SNEGSKA (reference sequence). For the CDR3, the DNA is TGCAGTGCTAGGGACAGGCTCGCTGAAGCTTTCTTT. As protein: CSARDRLAEAFF.

The table lists this clonotype with many counts. This chain uses TRBV2 with TRBJ2-5; 7 positions match TRBD2. Germline CDR1 SNHLY, CDR2 FYNNEI. The CDR3 length is 13 residues. V shed 8 bases and J 4 bases; nucleotides not matched to a gene: 7. This CDR3 reads CASQSGVRETQYF. The CDR3 DNA sequence: TGTGCCAGCCAGAGCGGGGTACGAGAGACCCAGTACTTC.

This clonotype was counted ten times or more. CDR3 sequence: CSAKRTSGGSETQYF. In DNA form, the CDR3 reads TGCAGTGCTAAACGGACTAGCGGGGGGTCTGAGACCCAGTACTTC. The chain recombines TRBV20-1 with TRBJ2-5, with 14 positions matching TRBD2. Germline V CDR1 and CDR2: DFQATT, SNEGSKA (reference sequence). This CDR3 spans 15 amino acids. V dropped 4 bases and J dropped 5; count of bases not matched to a gene: 6.

The V call is TRBV1, the J call TRBJ2-3; TRBD2, the table's D call, lacks a check against the DNA. TRBV1 is tagged as a pseudogene. This CDR3 has 21 residues. CDR3 in amino acids: CTSSQGPGTSRTWLDVDTQYF. DNA of the CDR3: TGCACCAGCAGCCAAGGGCCAGGGACTTCTAGAACTTGGTTAGACGTAGATACGCAGTATTTT.

In this sample, this clonotype turned up many times. The rearrangement uses TRBV9 and TRBJ1-4, with D uncertain. This CDR3 has 13 amino acids. V lost 9 bases, J lost 4 bases, and 13 bases lay in between. CDR1 and CDR2 (germline): SGDLS, YYNGEE. CDR3 DNA: TGTGCCACACTACACGGCTATAATGAAAAACTGTTTTTT. It specifies CATLHGYNEKLFF.

This clonotype was seen at least ten times. The chain employs TRBV20-1 and TRBJ2-3, with 14 positions matching TRBD2. The CDR3 length is 16 residues. Germline-derived CDR1 and CDR2 are DFQATT and SNEGSKA (reference sequence). The ends lost 1 base at V and 6 bases at J; junction bases unmatched: 6. In DNA form, the CDR3 reads TGCAGTGCTAGAGCCCCGGGACTAGCGGGGGATGATACGCAGTATTTT. Protein: CSARAPGLAGDDTQYF.

This clonotype was seen at least ten times. The chain combines TRBV20-1 with TRBJ1-3; tentative D call: TRBD1 (6 bases). Germline CDR1 is DFQATT and CDR2 is SNEGSKA (reference sequence). The CDR3 has 16 amino acids. The germline V and J ends were trimmed by 3 bases and 6 bases, with 21 bases remaining between them. CDR3 protein: CSARDSRTARKNTIYF. The DNA for the CDR3 is TGCAGTGCTAGGGACTCTAGGACAGCGCGAAAAAACACCATATATTTT.